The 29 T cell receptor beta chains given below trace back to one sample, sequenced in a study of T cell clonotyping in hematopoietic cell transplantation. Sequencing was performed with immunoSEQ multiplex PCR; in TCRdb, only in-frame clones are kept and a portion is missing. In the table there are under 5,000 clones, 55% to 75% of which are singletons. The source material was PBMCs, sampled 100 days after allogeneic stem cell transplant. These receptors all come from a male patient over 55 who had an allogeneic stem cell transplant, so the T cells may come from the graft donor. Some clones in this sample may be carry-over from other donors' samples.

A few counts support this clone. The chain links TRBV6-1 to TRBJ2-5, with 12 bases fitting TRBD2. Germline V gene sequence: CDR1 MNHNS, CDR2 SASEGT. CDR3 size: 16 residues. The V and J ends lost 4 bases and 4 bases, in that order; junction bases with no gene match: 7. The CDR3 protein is CASSGPTSGRRETQYF. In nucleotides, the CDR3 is TGTGCCAGCAGTGGGCCGACTAGCGGGAGACGAGAGACCCAGTACTTC.

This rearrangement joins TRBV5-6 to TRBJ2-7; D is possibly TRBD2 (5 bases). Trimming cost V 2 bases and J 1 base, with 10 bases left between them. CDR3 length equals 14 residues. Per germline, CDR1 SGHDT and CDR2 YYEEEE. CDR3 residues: CASSFLADSYEQYF. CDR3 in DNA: TGTGCCAGCAGCTTTCTAGCAGATTCCTACGAGCAGTACTTC.

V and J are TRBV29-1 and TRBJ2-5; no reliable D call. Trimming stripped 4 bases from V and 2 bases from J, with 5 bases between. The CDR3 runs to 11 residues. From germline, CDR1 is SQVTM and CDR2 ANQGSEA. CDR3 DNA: TGCAGCGTTGGCCAGCAAGAGACCCAGTACTTC. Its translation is CSVGQQETQYF.

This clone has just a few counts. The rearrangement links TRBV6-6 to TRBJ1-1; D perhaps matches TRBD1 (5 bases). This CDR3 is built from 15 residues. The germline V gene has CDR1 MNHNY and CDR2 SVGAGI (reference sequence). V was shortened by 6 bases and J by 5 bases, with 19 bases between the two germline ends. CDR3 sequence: CASRSDGGGRTEAFF. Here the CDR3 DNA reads TGTGCCAGCAGGTCAGACGGGGGTGGAAGGACTGAAGCTTTCTTT.

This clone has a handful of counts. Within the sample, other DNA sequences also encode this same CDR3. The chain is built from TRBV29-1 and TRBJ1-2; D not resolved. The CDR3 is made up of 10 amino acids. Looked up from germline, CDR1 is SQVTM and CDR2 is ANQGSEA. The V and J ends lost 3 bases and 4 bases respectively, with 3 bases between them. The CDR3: CSVEGYGYTF. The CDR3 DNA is TGCAGCGTTGAGGGCTATGGCTACACCTTC. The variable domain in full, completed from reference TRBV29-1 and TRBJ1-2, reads SAVISQKPSRDICQRGTSLTIQCQVDSQVTMMFWYRQQPGQSLTLIATANQGSEATYESGFVIDKFPISRPNLTFSTLTVSNMSPEDSSIYLCSVEGYGYTFGSGTRLTVV.

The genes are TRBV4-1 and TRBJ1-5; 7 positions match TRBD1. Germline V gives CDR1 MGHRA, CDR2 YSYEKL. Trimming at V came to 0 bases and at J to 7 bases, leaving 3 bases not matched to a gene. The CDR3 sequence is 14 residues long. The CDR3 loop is CASSQESRGQPQHF. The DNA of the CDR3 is TGCGCCAGCAGCCAAGAATCCAGGGGGCAGCCCCAGCATTTT.

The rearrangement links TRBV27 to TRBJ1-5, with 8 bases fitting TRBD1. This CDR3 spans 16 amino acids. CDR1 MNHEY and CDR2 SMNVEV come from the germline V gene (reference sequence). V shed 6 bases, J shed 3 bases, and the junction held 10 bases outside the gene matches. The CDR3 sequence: CASRQDRGVANQPQHF. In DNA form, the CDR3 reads TGTGCCAGCAGGCAAGACAGGGGAGTTGCCAATCAGCCCCAGCATTTT.

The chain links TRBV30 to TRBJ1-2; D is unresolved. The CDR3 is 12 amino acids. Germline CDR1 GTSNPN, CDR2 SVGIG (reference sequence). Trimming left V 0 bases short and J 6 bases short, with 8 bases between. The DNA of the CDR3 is TGTGCCTGGAGTGTGGGCGGAGATGGCTACACCTTC. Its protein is CAWSVGGDGYTF.

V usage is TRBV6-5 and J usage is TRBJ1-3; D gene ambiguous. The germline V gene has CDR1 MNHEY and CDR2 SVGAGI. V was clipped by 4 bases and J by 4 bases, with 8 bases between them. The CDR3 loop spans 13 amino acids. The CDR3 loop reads CASSSPGGNTIYF. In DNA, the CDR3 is TGTGCCAGCAGTTCCCCCGGGGGAAACACCATATATTTT.

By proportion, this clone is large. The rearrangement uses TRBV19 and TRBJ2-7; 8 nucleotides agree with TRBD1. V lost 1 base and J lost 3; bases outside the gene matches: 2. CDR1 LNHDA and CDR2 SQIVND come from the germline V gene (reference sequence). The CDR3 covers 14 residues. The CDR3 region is CASSIGTGNYEQYF. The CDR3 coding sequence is TGTGCCAGTAGTATAGGGACAGGGAACTACGAGCAGTACTTC.

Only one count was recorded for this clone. The CDR3 region is CSVEGGAGNEKLFF. CDR3 in DNA: TGCAGCGTTGAAGGGGGGGCGGGAAATGAAAAACTGTTTTTT. The chain carries TRBV29-1 and TRBJ1-4, with D maybe TRBD1 (6 bases). Germline V gene sequence: CDR1 SQVTM, CDR2 ANQGSEA. This CDR3 spans 14 amino acids. V was pared by 1 base and J by 5 bases, with 11 bases between.

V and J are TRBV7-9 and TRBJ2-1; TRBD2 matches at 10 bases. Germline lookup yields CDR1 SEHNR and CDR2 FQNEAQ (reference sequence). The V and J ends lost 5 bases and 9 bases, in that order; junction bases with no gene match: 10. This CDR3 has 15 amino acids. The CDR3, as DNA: TGTGCCAGCAGCCGGACTAGCGGCTGGGAGGGTGAGCAGTTCTTC. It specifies CASSRTSGWEGEQFF.

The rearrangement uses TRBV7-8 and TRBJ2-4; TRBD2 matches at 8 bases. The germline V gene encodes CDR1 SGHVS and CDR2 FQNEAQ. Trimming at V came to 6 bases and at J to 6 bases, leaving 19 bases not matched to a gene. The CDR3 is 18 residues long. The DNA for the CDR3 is TGTGCCAGCAGTTCCCCGGCCAATGGCGGGGGGATGGTAAACATTCAGTACTTC. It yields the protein CASSSPANGGGMVNIQYF.

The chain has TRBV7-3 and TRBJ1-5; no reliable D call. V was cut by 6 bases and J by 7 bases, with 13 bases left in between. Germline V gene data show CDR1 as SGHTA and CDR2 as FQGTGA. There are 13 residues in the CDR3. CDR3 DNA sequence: TGTGCCAGCAGTTCACTCGAGCGACAGCCCCAGCATTTT. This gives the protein CASSSLERQPQHF.

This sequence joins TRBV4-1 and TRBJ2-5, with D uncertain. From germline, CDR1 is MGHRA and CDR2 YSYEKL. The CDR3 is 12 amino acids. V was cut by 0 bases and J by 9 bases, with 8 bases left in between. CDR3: CASSQDHGAQYF. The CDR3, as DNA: TGCGCCAGCAGCCAAGATCATGGGGCCCAGTACTTC.

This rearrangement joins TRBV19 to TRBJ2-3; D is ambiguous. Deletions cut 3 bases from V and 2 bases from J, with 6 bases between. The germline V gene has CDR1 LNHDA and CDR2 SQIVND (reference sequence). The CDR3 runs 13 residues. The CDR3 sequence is CASSIMPTDTQYF. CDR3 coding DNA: TGTGCCAGTAGTATTATGCCCACAGATACGCAGTATTTT.

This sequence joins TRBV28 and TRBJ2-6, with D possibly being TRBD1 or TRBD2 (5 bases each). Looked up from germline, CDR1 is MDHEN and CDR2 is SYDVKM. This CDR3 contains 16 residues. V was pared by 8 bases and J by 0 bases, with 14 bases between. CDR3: CASRRDHSSGANVLTF. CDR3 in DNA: TGTGCCAGCCGTCGGGACCATTCCTCTGGGGCCAACGTCCTGACTTTC. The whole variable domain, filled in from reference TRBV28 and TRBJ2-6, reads DVKVTQSSRYLVKRTGEKVFLECVQDMDHENMFWYRQDPGLGLRLIYFSYDVKMKEKGDIPEGYSVSREKKERFSLILESASTNQTSMYLCASRRDHSSGANVLTFGAGSRLTVL.

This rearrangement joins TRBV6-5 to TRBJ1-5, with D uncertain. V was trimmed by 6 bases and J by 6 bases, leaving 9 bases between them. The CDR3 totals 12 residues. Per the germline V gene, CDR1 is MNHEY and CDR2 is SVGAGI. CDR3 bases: TGTGCCAGCAGAAAATGGGGTCAGCCCCAGCATTTT. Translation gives CASRKWGQPQHF.

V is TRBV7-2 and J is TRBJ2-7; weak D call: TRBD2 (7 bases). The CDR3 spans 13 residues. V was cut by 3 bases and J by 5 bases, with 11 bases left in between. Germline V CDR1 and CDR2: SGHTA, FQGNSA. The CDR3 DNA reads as TGTGCCAGCAGCTTCTGGGGGGGCCACGAGCAGTACTTC. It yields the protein CASSFWGGHEQYF.

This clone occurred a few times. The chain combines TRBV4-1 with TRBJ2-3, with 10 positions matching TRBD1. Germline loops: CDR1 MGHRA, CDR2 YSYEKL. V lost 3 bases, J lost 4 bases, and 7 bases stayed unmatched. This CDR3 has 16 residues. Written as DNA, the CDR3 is TGCGCCAGCAGCCAGGAGTGGGACAGGGGTTCAGATACGCAGTATTTT. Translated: CASSQEWDRGSDTQYF.

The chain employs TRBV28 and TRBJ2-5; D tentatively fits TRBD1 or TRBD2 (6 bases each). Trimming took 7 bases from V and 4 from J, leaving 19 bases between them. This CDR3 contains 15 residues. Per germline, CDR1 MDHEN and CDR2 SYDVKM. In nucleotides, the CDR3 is TGTGCCAGCACCCCCGGGGGCGGGTTCAGAGAGACCCAGTACTTC. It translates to CASTPGGGFRETQYF.

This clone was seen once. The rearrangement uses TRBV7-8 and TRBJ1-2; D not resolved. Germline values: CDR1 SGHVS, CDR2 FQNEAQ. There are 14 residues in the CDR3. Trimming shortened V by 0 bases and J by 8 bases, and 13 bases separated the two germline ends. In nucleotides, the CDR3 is TGTGCCAGCAGCTTAGCAGACTTCTCTATGGGCTACACCTTC. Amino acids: CASSLADFSMGYTF.

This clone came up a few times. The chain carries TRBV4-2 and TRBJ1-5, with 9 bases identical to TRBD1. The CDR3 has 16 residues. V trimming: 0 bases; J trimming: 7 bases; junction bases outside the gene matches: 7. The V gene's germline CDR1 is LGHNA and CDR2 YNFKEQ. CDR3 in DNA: TGTGCCAGCAGCCAAGACGAGGGACAGGGCGGACAGCCCCAGCATTTT. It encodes CASSQDEGQGGQPQHF.

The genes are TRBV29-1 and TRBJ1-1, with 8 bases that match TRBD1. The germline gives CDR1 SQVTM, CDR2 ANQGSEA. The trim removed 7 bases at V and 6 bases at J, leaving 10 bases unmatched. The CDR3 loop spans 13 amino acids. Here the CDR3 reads CSASGGAWAEAFF. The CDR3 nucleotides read TGCAGCGCTTCAGGGGGCGCTTGGGCTGAAGCTTTCTTT.

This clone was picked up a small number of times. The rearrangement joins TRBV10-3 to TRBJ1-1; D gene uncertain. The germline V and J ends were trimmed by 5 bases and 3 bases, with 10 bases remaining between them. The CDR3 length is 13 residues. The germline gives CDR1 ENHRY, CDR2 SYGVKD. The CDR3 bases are TGTGCCATCAGTTTTGGGGAGGACACTGAAGCTTTCTTT. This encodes CAISFGEDTEAFF.

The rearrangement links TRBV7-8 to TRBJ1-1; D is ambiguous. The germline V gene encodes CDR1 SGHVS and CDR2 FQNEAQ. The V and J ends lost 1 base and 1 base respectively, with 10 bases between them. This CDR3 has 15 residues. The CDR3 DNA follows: TGTGCCAGCAGCTTAGGGTTACAGCCGAACACTGAAGCTTTCTTT. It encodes CASSLGLQPNTEAFF.

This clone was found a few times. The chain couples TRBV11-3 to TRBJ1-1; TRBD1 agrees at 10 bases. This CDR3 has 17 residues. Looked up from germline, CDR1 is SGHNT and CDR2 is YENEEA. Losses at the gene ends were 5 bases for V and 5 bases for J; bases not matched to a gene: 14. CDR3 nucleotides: TGTGCCAGCAGCCACGGACAGGGGGGGTCGAGGAGGACTGAAGCTTTCTTT. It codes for CASSHGQGGSRRTEAFF. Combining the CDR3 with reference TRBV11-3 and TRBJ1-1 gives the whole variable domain EAGVVQSPRYKIIEKKQPVAFWCNPISGHNTLYWYLQNLGQGPELLIRYENEEAVDDSQLPKDRFSAERLKGVDSTLKIQPAELGDSAVYLCASSHGQGGSRRTEAFFGQGTRLTVV.

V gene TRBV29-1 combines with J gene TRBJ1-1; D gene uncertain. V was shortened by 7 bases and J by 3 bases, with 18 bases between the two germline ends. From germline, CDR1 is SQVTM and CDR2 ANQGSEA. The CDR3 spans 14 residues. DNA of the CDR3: TGCAGCGCAAGTACCTGGAGATGGGACACTGAAGCTTTCTTT. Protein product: CSASTWRWDTEAFF.

Here the CDR3 reads CSVINRDRGYVQYF. The CDR3 DNA is TGCAGCGTTATCAACCGGGACAGGGGGTACGTTCAGTACTTC. The chain couples TRBV29-1 to TRBJ2-4; 11 positions match TRBD1. This CDR3 spans 14 amino acids. The germline V gene has CDR1 SQVTM and CDR2 ANQGSEA. V lost 5 bases to trimming and J lost 11 bases; unmatched junction nucleotides: 11.